This T cell receptor (beta chain) was profiled in a study of identical twins. Study-level results: Partly confounded zero-insertion analyses could result from invariant MAIT and iNKT cells.

With regard to this clonotype: Its antigen is unknown.

V was shortened by 7 bases and J by 5 bases, with 23 bases between the two germline ends. CDR3 length: 16 residues. The germline V gene encodes CDR1 SGHRS and CDR2 YFSETQ. TCRdb ran MiXCR on the 5' RACE reads and lists one entry per CDR3 protein. The table shows around 1.7 million distinct CDR3 sequences, with about 31% occurring only once. The sequence derives from a newborn girl in good health. The sequencing input was cord blood. The chain has TRBV5-1 and TRBJ2-3, with D perhaps TRBD1 (5 bases). In DNA, the CDR3 is TGCGCCAGCTCCCGGCCAGGGCTTAGCCCCGAAGATACGCAGTATTTT. This gives the protein CASSRPGLSPEDTQYF.